These 14 T cell receptor beta chains were sequenced from one sample in a study of T cell clonality in common variable immunodeficiency. The method was immunoSEQ multiplex PCR; TCRdb's version includes in-frame clones alone and lacks a portion of them. Observed in the sample are about 39,000 clones, none of them singletons. The sample consisted of peripheral blood mononuclear cells. These receptors came from a person between 18 and 69 years old in good health.

In this sample, this clone turned up a few times. The CDR3 end is not reached by the read, which stops 3 residues before it; the germline J gene fills it in. This chain links TRBV5-1 with TRBJ1-2, with D tentatively TRBD1 (6 bases). Trimming left V 3 bases short and J 4 bases short, with 13 bases between. This CDR3 spans 14 amino acids. Germline V gene data show CDR1 as SGHRS and CDR2 as YFSETQ. This CDR3 is CASSSGGQIYGYTF. The DNA read from the CDR3 is TGCGCCAGCAGCTCGGGCGGACAGATCTATGGC.

This clone showed up many times. The sequenced fragment ends 3 residues before the CDR3 boundary, so the rest is inferred from the germline J gene. The V and J genes are TRBV10-3 and TRBJ1-2; unclear D gene. The V gene's germline CDR1 is ENHRY and CDR2 SYGVKD. Trimming stripped 3 bases from V and 6 bases from J, with 11 bases between. The CDR3 loop spans 13 amino acids. CDR3 protein: CAISELDSNGYTF. Incomplete CDR3 DNA: TGTGCCATCAGTGAACTCGATAGCAATGGC.

This clone has ten or more counts. With the read ending 3 residues before the CDR3 end, the germline J gene is used to fill in that end. J is TRBJ2-1 and V is TRBV10-3, with TRBD1 matching 7 bases. The ends lost 5 bases at V and 4 bases at J; junction bases unmatched: 5. There are 14 residues in the CDR3. Germline V gene sequence: CDR1 ENHRY, CDR2 SYGVKD. CDR3 residues: CAISSGTEYNEQFF. Incomplete CDR3 DNA: TGTGCCATCAGTTCCGGGACAGAGTACAATGAG.

This clone has ten or more counts. The read ends 3 residues shy of where the CDR3 ends; the end is completed using the germline J gene. The rearrangement links TRBV7-3 to TRBJ2-1, with a tentative D call TRBD2 (6 bases). The CDR3 covers 14 residues. Trimming shortened V by 1 base and J by 4 bases, and 8 bases separated the two germline ends. The germline gives CDR1 SGHTA, CDR2 FQGTGA. The part of the CDR3 DNA that was read is TGTGCCAGCAGCTTAAACGGGGGTTACAATGAG. This gives the protein CASSLNGGYNE. The whole CDR3 protein is CASSLNGGYNEQFF.

This clone came up a few times. The CDR3 goes on 3 residues after the read ends, and that part is filled in from the germline J gene. This sequence joins TRBV18 and TRBJ1-2; D uncertain. The CDR3 loop spans 16 amino acids. In germline, CDR1 is KGHSH, CDR2 LQKENI. The CDR3: CASSPLAGESTDTYTF. CDR3 bases read: TGTGCCAGCTCACCCTTAGCGGGAGAGAGCACAGATACC.

CDR3 residues: CASSPSGTTEAFF. The CDR3 bases that were read are TGTGCCAGCAGCCCCTCAGGTACCACTGAA. The genes are TRBV7-9 and TRBJ1-1; D is undetermined. With the read ending 3 residues before the CDR3 end, the germline J gene is used to fill in that end. CDR1 is SEHNR, CDR2 FQNEAQ, per germline (reference sequence). This CDR3 region has 13 residues. V lost 5 bases and J 4 bases, leaving 11 bases between the germline ends.

This clone was seen ten or more times. The observed sequence ends 3 residues before the CDR3 terminus, with the missing tail filled in from the germline J gene. The chain combines TRBV20-1 with TRBJ2-1, with D uncertain. CDR3 length equals 12 residues. Trimming removed 5 bases at V and 8 bases at J, with 13 bases between. Germline V lookup: CDR1 DFQATT, CDR2 SNEGSKA (reference sequence). The CDR3 sequence is CSAYPQGYEQFF. CDR3 DNA (partial): TGCAGTGCTTACCCCCAAGGCTATGAG.

This clone was seen ten or more times. CDR3 protein: CAWSGTRLVNEQFF. Incomplete CDR3 DNA: TGTGCCTGGAGTGGGACCCGACTAGTAAATGAG. This sequence joins TRBV30 and TRBJ2-1; D might be TRBD2 (6 bases). The read halts 3 residues ahead of the CDR3 end, with the missing end drawn from the germline J gene. V shed 1 base and J shed 7 bases, with 14 bases lying between them. The germline gives CDR1 GTSNPN, CDR2 SVGIG (reference sequence). This CDR3 is 14 amino acids long.

Of note for this clone: The CDR3 extends 3 residues past the end of the read, so its final part is completed from the germline J gene. The V and J genes are TRBV5-1 and TRBJ2-1; D gene uncertain. This CDR3 region has 12 residues. Trimming pared 0 bases from V and 7 bases from J, leaving 5 bases between. Germline CDR1 and CDR2: SGHRS and YFSETQ. The CDR3 here is CASSLAQNEQFF. CDR3 DNA (partial): TGCGCCAGCAGCTTGGCCCAGAATGAG. Combining the CDR3 with reference TRBV5-1 and TRBJ2-1 gives the whole variable domain KAGVTQTPRYLIKTRGQQVTLSCSPISGHRSVSWYQQTPGQGLQFLFEYFSETQRNKGNFPGRFSGRQFSNSRSEMNVSTLELGDSALYLCASSLAQNEQFFGPGTRLTVL.

This clone was seen ten or more times. The read finishes 3 residues shy of the CDR3 end, and the germline J gene is used to complete it. The chain has TRBV19 and TRBJ2-3; the D gene is possibly TRBD1 (8 bases). Germline lookup yields CDR1 LNHDA and CDR2 SQIVND (reference sequence). The V gene lost 6 bases and the J gene lost 5 bases, with 24 bases spanning the gap. The CDR3 extends over 17 amino acids. The sequenced CDR3 bases are TGTGCCAGTAGCACCGGGGGGCGAGACAGGGGTTTAGATACG. Its protein is CASSTGGRDRGLDT. The whole CDR3 reads CASSTGGRDRGLDTQYF. The full variable domain, rest sourced from reference TRBV19 and TRBJ2-3, is DGGITQSPKYLFRKEGQNVTLSCEQNLNHDAMYWYRQDPGQGLRLIYYSQIVNDFQKGDIAEGYSVSREKKESFPLTVTSAQKNPTAFYLCASSTGGRDRGLDTQYFGPGTRLTVL.

Points on this clone: The CDR3 end lies 3 residues beyond the end of the read and is filled in from the germline J gene. The rearrangement uses TRBV7-8 and TRBJ2-1; TRBD1 matches 8 bases. V dropped 5 bases and J dropped 4; count of bases not matched to a gene: 1. Germline assignment: CDR1 SGHVS and CDR2 FQNEAQ. CDR3 length: 13 amino acids. Partial CDR3 DNA: TGTGCCAGCAGCCGGACAGGGTACAATGAG. It specifies CASSRTGYNE. The full CDR3 protein is CASSRTGYNEQFF.

Many counts were recorded for this clone. The sequenced fragment ends 3 residues before the CDR3 boundary, so the rest is inferred from the germline J gene. The genes are TRBV20-1 and TRBJ2-2; TRBD1 matches 7 bases. The CDR3 totals 13 residues. J lost 4 bases, V lost 4 bases, and 3 bases had no gene match. The germline V gene has CDR1 DFQATT and CDR2 SNEGSKA (reference sequence). The CDR3 sequence is CSAMTGITGELFF. The DNA read from the CDR3 is TGCAGTGCTATGACAGGGATCACCGGGGAG.

This clone was seen ten or more times. The read falls 3 residues short of the CDR3 end, and the missing part is taken from the germline J gene. This chain connects TRBV20-1 to TRBJ2-3; 13 bases are a match to TRBD2. Germline V gene lookup returns CDR1 DFQATT and CDR2 SNEGSKA (reference sequence). The CDR3 loop spans 15 amino acids. CDR3 in amino acids: CSARGGTSGDETQYF. The sequenced CDR3 bases are TGCAGTGCTAGAGGGGGGACTAGCGGGGATGAGACG.

The table lists this clone with many counts. The CDR3 is cut off 3 residues early in the read; its end comes from the germline J gene. The chain recombines TRBV20-1 with TRBJ2-1; 7 nucleotides line up with TRBD2. The V segment lost 4 bases and the J segment 5 bases; nucleotides outside the gene matches: 8. The CDR3 loop spans 14 amino acids. Per germline, CDR1 DFQATT and CDR2 SNEGSKA (reference sequence). CDR3 sequence: CSANPAGTNNEQFF. The sequenced CDR3 bases are TGCAGTGCTAATCCCGCAGGGACTAACAATGAG.